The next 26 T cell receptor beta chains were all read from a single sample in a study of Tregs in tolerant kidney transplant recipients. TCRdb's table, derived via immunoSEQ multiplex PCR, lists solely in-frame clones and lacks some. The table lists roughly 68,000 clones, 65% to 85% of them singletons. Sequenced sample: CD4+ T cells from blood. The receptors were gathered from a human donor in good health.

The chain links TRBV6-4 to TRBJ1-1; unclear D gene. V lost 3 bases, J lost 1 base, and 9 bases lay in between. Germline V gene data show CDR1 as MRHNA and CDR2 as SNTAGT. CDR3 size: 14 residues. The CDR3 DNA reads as TGTGCCAGCAGTGAAAGGCAGAGGAACACTGAAGCTTTCTTT. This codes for CASSERQRNTEAFF.

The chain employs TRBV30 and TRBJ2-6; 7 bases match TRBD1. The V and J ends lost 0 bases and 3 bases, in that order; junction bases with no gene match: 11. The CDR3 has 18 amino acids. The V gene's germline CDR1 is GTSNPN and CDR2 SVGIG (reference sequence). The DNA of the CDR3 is TGTGCCTGGAGTGTAGACAGGGTCATAGACGGTGGGGCCAACGTCCTGACTTTC. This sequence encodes CAWSVDRVIDGGANVLTF. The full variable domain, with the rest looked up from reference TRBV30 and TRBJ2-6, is SQTIHQWPATLVQPVGSPLSLECTVEGTSNPNLYWYRQAAGRGLQLLFYSVGIGQISSEVPQNLSASRPQDRQFILSSKKLLLSDSGFYLCAWSVDRVIDGGANVLTFGAGSRLTVL.

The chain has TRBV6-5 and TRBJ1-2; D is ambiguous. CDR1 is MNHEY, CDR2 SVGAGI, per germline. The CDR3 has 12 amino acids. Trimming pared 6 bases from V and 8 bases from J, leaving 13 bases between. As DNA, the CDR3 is TGTGCCAGCAGCTCGGGCCAAGGGGGCTACACCTTC. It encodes CASSSGQGGYTF.

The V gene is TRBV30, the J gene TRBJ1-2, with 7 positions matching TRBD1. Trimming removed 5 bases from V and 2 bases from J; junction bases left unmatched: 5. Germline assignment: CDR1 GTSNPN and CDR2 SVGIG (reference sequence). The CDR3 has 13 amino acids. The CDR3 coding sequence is TGTGCCTGGTTCTCACAGGGGAACTATGGCTACACCTTC. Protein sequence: CAWFSQGNYGYTF.

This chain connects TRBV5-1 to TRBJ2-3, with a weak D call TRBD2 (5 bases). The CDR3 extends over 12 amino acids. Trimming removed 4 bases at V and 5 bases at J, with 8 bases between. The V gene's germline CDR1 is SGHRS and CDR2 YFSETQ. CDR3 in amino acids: CASSPGGDTQYF. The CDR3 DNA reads TGCGCCAGCAGCCCCGGAGGAGATACGCAGTATTTT.

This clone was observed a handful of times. CDR3 sequence (DNA): TGCAGCGCCCTAGGTGGTACAGGGAGTCGATTTAGGAACACTGAAGCTTTCTTT. Protein: CSALGGTGSRFRNTEAFF. The chain is built from TRBV29-1 and TRBJ1-1; D possibly corresponds to TRBD1 (6 bases). In germline, CDR1 is SQVTM, CDR2 ANQGSEA. There are 18 residues in the CDR3. V was trimmed by 7 bases and J by 1 base, leaving 28 bases between them.

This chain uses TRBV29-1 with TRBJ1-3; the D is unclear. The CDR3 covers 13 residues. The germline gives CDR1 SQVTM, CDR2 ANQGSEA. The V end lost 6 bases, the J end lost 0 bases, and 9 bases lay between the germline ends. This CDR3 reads CSVSTSSGNTIYF. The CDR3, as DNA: TGCAGCGTCTCCACGTCCTCTGGAAACACCATATATTTT.

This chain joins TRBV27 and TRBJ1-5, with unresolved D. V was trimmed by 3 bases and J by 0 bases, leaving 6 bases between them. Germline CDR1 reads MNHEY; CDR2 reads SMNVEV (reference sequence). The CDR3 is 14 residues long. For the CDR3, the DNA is TGTGCCAGCAGTTTGAAGGGTAGCAATCAGCCCCAGCATTTT. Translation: CASSLKGSNQPQHF.

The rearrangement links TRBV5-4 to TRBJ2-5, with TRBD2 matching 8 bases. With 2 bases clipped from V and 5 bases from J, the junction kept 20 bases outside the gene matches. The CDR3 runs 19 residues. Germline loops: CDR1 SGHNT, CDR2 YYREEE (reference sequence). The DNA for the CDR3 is TGTGCCAGCAGCTTACCTGGCCGGACTAGCTCGGGGGGACGCGAGACCCAGTACTTC. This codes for CASSLPGRTSSGGRETQYF.

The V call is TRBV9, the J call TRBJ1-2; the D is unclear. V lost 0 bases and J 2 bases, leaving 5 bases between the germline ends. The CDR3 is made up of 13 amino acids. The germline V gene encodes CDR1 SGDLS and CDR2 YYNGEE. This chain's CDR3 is CASSVDGNYGYTF. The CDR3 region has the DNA TGTGCCAGCAGCGTAGACGGAAACTATGGCTACACCTTC.

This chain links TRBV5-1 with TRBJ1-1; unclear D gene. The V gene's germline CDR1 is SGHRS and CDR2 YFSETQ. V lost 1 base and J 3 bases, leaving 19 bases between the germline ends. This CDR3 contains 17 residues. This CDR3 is CASSLKGGLRADTEAFF. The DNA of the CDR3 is TGCGCCAGCAGCTTGAAGGGCGGGCTCCGGGCGGACACTGAAGCTTTCTTT. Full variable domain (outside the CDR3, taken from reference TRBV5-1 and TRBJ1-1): KAGVTQTPRYLIKTRGQQVTLSCSPISGHRSVSWYQQTPGQGLQFLFEYFSETQRNKGNFPGRFSGRQFSNSRSEMNVSTLELGDSALYLCASSLKGGLRADTEAFFGQGTRLTVV.

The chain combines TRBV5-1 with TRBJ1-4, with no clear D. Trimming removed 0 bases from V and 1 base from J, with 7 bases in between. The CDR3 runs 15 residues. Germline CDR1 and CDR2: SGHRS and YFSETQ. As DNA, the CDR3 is TGCGCCAGCAGCTTGGGACTGCAAACTAATGAAAAACTGTTTTTT. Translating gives CASSLGLQTNEKLFF. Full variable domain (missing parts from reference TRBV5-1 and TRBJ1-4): KAGVTQTPRYLIKTRGQQVTLSCSPISGHRSVSWYQQTPGQGLQFLFEYFSETQRNKGNFPGRFSGRQFSNSRSEMNVSTLELGDSALYLCASSLGLQTNEKLFFGSGTQLSVL.

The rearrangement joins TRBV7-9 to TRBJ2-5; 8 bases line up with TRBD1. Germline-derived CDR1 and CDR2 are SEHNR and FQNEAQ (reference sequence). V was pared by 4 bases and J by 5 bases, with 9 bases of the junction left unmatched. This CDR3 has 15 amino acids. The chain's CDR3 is CASSWGTGSWETQYF. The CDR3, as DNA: TGTGCCAGCAGCTGGGGGACAGGTAGTTGGGAGACCCAGTACTTC.

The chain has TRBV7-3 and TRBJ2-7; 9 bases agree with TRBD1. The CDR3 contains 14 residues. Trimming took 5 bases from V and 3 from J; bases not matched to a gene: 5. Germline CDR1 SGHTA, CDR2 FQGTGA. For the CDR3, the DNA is TGTGCCAGCAGCCCGGGACAGGGAGTCTACGAGCAGTACTTC. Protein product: CASSPGQGVYEQYF.

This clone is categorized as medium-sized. DNA for the CDR3: TGTGCCAGTAGTAGCCCGGGACAGGATGAAAAACTGTTTTTT. Amino acid sequence: CASSSPGQDEKLFF. The chain has TRBV19 and TRBJ1-4; 8 bases align to TRBD1. The CDR3 has 14 amino acids. Germline CDR1 reads LNHDA; CDR2 reads SQIVND (reference sequence). After removal of 4 bases from V and 6 bases from J, the junction contained 4 bases not matched to a gene. Based on the CDR3 plus reference TRBV19 and TRBJ1-4, the full variable domain is DGGITQSPKYLFRKEGQNVTLSCEQNLNHDAMYWYRQDPGQGLRLIYYSQIVNDFQKGDIAEGYSVSREKKESFPLTVTSAQKNPTAFYLCASSSPGQDEKLFFGSGTQLSVL.

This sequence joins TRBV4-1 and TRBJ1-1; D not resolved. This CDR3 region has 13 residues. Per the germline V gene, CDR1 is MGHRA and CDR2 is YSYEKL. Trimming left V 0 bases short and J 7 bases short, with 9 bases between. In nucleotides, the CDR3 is TGCGCCAGCAGCCAAGATTGGGCGAGTGAAGCTTTCTTT. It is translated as CASSQDWASEAFF.

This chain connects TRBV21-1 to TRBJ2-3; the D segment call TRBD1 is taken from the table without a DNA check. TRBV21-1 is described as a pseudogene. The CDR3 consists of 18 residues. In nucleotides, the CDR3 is TGTGCCAGCAGCGCGCCGGACCTCAGGACAGGAAGCACAGATACGCAGTATTTT. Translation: CASSAPDLRTGSTDTQYF.

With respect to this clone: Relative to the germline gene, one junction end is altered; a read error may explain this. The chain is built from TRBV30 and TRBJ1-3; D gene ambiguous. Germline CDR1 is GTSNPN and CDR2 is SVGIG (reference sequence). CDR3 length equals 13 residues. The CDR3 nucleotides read TGTGCCCGGAGTATAAGTTCTGGAAACACCATATATTTT. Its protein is CARSISSGNTIYF.

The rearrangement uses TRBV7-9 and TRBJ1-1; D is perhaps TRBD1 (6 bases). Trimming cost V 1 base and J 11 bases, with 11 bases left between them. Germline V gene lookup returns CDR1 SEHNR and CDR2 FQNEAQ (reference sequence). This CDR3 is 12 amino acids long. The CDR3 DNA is TGTGCCAGCAGCTTAGAGGACAGTTGGGCTTTCTTT. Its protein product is CASSLEDSWAFF.

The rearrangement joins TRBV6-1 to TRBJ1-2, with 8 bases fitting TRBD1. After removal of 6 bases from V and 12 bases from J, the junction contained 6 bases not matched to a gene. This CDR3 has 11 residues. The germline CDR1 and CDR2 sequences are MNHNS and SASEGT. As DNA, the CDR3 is TGTGCCAGCAGCACACCGGGACAGGACACCTTC. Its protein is CASSTPGQDTF.

The CDR3 here is CSFLLGYGYTF. The DNA for the CDR3 is TGCAGCTTCCTACTGGGCTATGGCTACACCTTC. The chain links TRBV29-1 to TRBJ1-2; D is uncertain. Trimming cost V 8 bases and J 4 bases, with 11 bases left between them. Germline V gene sequence: CDR1 SQVTM, CDR2 ANQGSEA. The CDR3 has 11 amino acids.

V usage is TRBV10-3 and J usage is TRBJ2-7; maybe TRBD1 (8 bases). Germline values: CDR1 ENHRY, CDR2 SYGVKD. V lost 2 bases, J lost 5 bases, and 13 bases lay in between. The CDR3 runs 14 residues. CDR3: CAISETGGEDEQYF. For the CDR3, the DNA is TGTGCCATCAGTGAGACAGGGGGGGAGGACGAGCAGTACTTC.

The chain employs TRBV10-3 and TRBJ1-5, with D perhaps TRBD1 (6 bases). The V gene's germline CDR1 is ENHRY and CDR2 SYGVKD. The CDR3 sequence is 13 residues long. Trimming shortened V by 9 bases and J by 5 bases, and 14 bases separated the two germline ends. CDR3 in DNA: TGTGCCATGGGACAAACGAGCGATCAGCCCCAGCATTTT. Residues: CAMGQTSDQPQHF.

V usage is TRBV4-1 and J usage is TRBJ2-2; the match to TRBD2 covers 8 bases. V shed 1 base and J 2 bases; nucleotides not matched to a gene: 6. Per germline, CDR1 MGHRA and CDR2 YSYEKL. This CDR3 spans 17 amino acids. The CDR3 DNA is TGCGCCAGCAGCCAAGGATTAGCGGGGATAAACACCGGGGAGCTGTTTTTT. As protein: CASSQGLAGINTGELFF.

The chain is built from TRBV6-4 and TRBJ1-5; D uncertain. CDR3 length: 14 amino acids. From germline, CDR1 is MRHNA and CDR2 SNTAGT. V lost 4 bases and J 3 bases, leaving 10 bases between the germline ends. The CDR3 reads CASSGNSVNQPQHF. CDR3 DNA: TGTGCCAGCAGTGGAAACAGCGTCAATCAGCCCCAGCATTTT.

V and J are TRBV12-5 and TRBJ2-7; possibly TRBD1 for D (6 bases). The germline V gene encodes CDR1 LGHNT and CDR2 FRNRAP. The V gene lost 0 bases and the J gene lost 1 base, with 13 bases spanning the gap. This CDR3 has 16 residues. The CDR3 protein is CASGLVLGQKSYEQYF. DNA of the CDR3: TGTGCTAGTGGTTTGGTACTTGGACAGAAGTCCTACGAGCAGTACTTC.